What follows are 25 T cell receptor beta chains derived from one specimen sequenced in a study of blood T cells in healthy people across ages. The use of a sample-barcoded 5' primer and a J-beta primer mix characterized a second PCR of 7 to 11 cycles. TCRdb re-derived calls from the 5' RACE reads in MiXCR, one entry per CDR3 protein. Among 710,000 or so distinct CDR3 sequences listed, roughly 30% were seen once. Sequencing was performed on blood. The receptors here all came from an elderly woman in good health.

The V gene is TRBV7-9, the J gene TRBJ2-1; D is perhaps TRBD1 or TRBD2 (7 bases each). CDR1 and CDR2 from the germline V gene are SEHNR and FQNEAQ (reference sequence). This CDR3 comprises 15 residues. The V gene lost 7 bases and the J gene lost 5 bases, with 18 bases spanning the gap. The CDR3 sequence is CASTRGGAGDNEQFF. CDR3 in DNA: TGTGCCAGCACCAGGGGGGGGGCCGGGGACAATGAGCAGTTCTTC.

The CDR3 reads CASSPGTLRTDTQYF. In DNA form, the CDR3 reads TGTGCCAGCAGTCCCGGGACCCTACGCACAGATACGCAGTATTTT. The chain combines TRBV28 with TRBJ2-3; D is perhaps TRBD1 or TRBD2 (5 bases each). Germline V CDR1 and CDR2: MDHEN, SYDVKM. The CDR3 has 15 residues. Trimming took off 5 bases at V and 1 base at J, with 13 bases between the two ends.

This chain links TRBV30 with TRBJ2-2; D is possibly TRBD1 (5 bases). The CDR3 consists of 14 residues. Germline V lookup: CDR1 GTSNPN, CDR2 SVGIG (reference sequence). V was pared by 4 bases and J by 1 base, with 10 bases between. Here the CDR3 reads CAWNLGQNTGELFF. As DNA, the CDR3 is TGTGCCTGGAACCTCGGACAGAACACCGGGGAGCTGTTTTTT.

The V and J genes are TRBV12-3 or TRBV12-4 and TRBJ1-2; D call uncertain. V was shortened by 6 bases and J by 4 bases, with 12 bases between the two germline ends. This CDR3 is 13 amino acids long. The CDR3 protein is CASSTRGSYGYTF. CDR3 nucleotide sequence: TGTGCCAGCAGCACCCGCGGGTCCTATGGCTACACCTTC.

This clonotype showed up many times. The rearrangement links TRBV9 to TRBJ2-5, with 7 bases aligning to TRBD1. The CDR3 loop spans 14 amino acids. V gave up 3 bases and J gave up 5 bases; unmatched junction bases: 7. Germline CDR1 and CDR2: SGDLS and YYNGEE. CDR3 protein: CASSEGAPGETQYF. The CDR3 DNA is TGTGCCAGCAGCGAGGGGGCGCCGGGGGAGACCCAGTACTTC.

This clonotype occurred many times. The V and J genes are TRBV7-2 and TRBJ1-2; 9 bases line up with TRBD1. V lost 1 base, J lost 7 bases, and 7 bases stayed unmatched. The CDR3 is 15 residues long. Germline V CDR1 and CDR2: SGHTA, FQGNSA. CDR3 sequence: CASSLESGQGAGYTF. CDR3 sequence (DNA): TGTGCCAGCAGCTTAGAGTCGGGACAGGGCGCTGGCTACACCTTC.

At least ten counts were recorded for this clonotype. The chain recombines TRBV4-3 with TRBJ1-4; D might be TRBD1 (5 bases). Germline CDR1 LGHNA, CDR2 YSLEER. The CDR3 is 15 residues long. V lost 5 bases and J lost 4, with 14 bases in between. The CDR3 DNA reads as TGCGCCAGCAGCGCTGGGGACGGAAATAATGAAAAACTGTTTTTT. As protein: CASSAGDGNNEKLFF.

This clonotype was detected ten times or more. The chain joins TRBV30 to TRBJ2-1; D is unclear. Trimming cost V 3 bases and J 3 bases, with 9 bases left between them. This CDR3 comprises 13 residues. Germline CDR1 and CDR2: GTSNPN and SVGIG (reference sequence). The CDR3 bases are TGTGCCTGGAGCATTAGCAACTACAATGAGCAGTTCTTC. Its translation: CAWSISNYNEQFF.

About this clonotype: Given a much more abundant clone one base away, this may be a read error. The rearrangement joins TRBV9 to TRBJ2-7, with TRBD2 matching over 13 bases. Losses at the gene ends were 4 bases for V and 7 bases for J; bases not matched to a gene: 8. The length of the CDR3 is 15 residues. Germline CDR1 and CDR2: SGDLS and YYNGEE. The CDR3 loop is CASSLTSGGVNEQYF. Here the CDR3 DNA reads TGTGCCAGCAGCCTCACTAGCGGGGGGGTCAATGAGCAGTACTTC. The full variable domain, in which reference TRBV9 and TRBJ2-7 provide the parts outside the CDR3, is DSGVTQTPKHLITATGQRVTLRCSPRSGDLSVYWYQQSLDQGLQFLIQYYNGEERAKGNILERFSAQQFPDLHSELNLSSLELGDSALYFCASSLTSGGVNEQYFGPGTRLTVT.

The chain uses TRBV7-2 and TRBJ1-2; no definite D call. The germline V gene encodes CDR1 SGHTA and CDR2 FQGNSA. The CDR3 is 17 residues long. Trimming cost V 0 bases and J 1 base, with 15 bases left between them. The CDR3 reads CASSLAPHSFLNYGYTF. In nucleotides, the CDR3 is TGTGCCAGCAGCTTAGCGCCCCACAGCTTCCTTAACTATGGCTACACCTTC.

About this clonotype itself: This may be a read error, as it is one base from a much larger clone. This chain uses TRBV5-1 with TRBJ2-1, with D perhaps given as TRBD1 or TRBD2 (6 bases each). Germline loops: CDR1 SGHRS, CDR2 YFSETQ. The CDR3 contains 14 residues. V gave up 4 bases and J gave up 13 bases, with 21 bases separating them. The CDR3 reads CASSPGRGGETQFF. The CDR3 DNA reads TGCGCCAGCAGCCCGGGCAGGGGAGGAGAGACCCAGTTCTTC.

This clonotype was detected ten times or more. The chain has TRBV6-2 or TRBV6-3 and TRBJ2-7; 8 bases match TRBD1. CDR1 is MNHEY, CDR2 SVGEGT, per germline. This CDR3 region has 16 residues. With 2 bases clipped from V and 2 bases from J, the junction kept 8 bases outside the gene matches. The CDR3 sequence: CASSYPRDRPTYEQYF. DNA of the CDR3: TGTGCCAGCAGTTACCCCCGGGACAGGCCCACCTACGAGCAGTACTTC.

Worth noting for this clonotype: This may be a read error, as it is one base from a much larger clone. This rearrangement joins TRBV11-2 to TRBJ2-7, with TRBD2 matching over 9 bases. CDR3 length equals 17 residues. The V and J ends lost 1 base and 7 bases, in that order; junction bases with no gene match: 14. Per germline, CDR1 SGHAT and CDR2 FQNNGV. The CDR3 sequence is CASSLGGSGGHYNEQYF. The CDR3, as DNA: TGTGCCAGCAGCTTAGGGGGTAGCGGGGGTCACTACAATGAGCAGTACTTC.

The chain uses TRBV7-9 and TRBJ1-6; maybe TRBD1 (6 bases). Trimming shortened V by 8 bases and J by 7 bases, and 24 bases separated the two germline ends. The CDR3 runs 17 residues. Germline assignment: CDR1 SEHNR and CDR2 FQNEAQ (reference sequence). As DNA, the CDR3 is TGTGCCAGCGGCAACCCCCGGAGGGGGACGGTGAATTCACCCCTCCACTTT. Translating it yields CASGNPRRGTVNSPLHF.

The count of this clonotype is one. This chain connects TRBV7-2 to TRBJ2-3; tentatively, D is TRBD2 (6 bases). This CDR3 has 15 residues. Between the trimmed V and J ends, which lost 6 bases and 8 bases, there was a span of 21 bases. The germline gives CDR1 SGHTA, CDR2 FQGNSA. CDR3 in DNA: TGTGCCAGCAGTCCTGGGAGGAGGGAAGTGGCTACGCAGTATTTT. Translation: CASSPGRREVATQYF.

As regards this clonotype: The junction does not match germline at one end; this may be a read error. The genes are TRBV9 and TRBJ1-5, with 11 bases that match TRBD1. The CDR3 spans 15 residues. Germline CDR1 reads SGDLS; CDR2 reads YYNGEE. CDR3 amino acids: CASGVGQGAGQPQHF. The CDR3 DNA is TGTGCCAGCGGCGTAGGACAGGGGGCAGGGCAGCCCCAGCATTTT.

In its sample, this clonotype was seen many times. J is TRBJ2-3 and V is TRBV5-1; D might be TRBD2 (6 bases). Germline V gives CDR1 SGHRS, CDR2 YFSETQ. The CDR3 loop spans 14 amino acids. V gave up 3 bases and J gave up 2 bases, with 10 bases separating them. In DNA, the CDR3 is TGCGCCAGCAGCTCGGGGGACCTCACAGATACGCAGTATTTT. Residues: CASSSGDLTDTQYF.

V usage is TRBV7-9 and J usage is TRBJ2-4; D gene unclear. With the DNA end fitting TRBJ2-7 better, the J assignment may be wrong. Germline values: CDR1 SEHNR, CDR2 FQNEAQ (reference sequence). The CDR3 sequence is 12 residues long. The CDR3 DNA reads TGTGCCAGCAGCTTATACGGTAACGAGCAGTACTTC. Protein product: CASSLYGNEQYF.

The table lists this clonotype with many counts. V and J are TRBV28 and TRBJ2-5, with TRBD1 matching over 10 bases. CDR3 length equals 13 residues. Germline-derived CDR1 and CDR2 are MDHEN and SYDVKM. CDR3 sequence: CSGRDRGQETQYF. CDR3 nucleotide sequence: TGTTCGGGTCGGGACAGGGGCCAAGAGACCCAGTACTTC.

This clonotype was detected ten times or more. The chain has TRBV20-1 and TRBJ2-7; the match to TRBD2 covers 7 bases. The germline V gene has CDR1 DFQATT and CDR2 SNEGSKA (reference sequence). V lost 3 bases, J lost 3 bases, and 5 bases stayed unmatched. This CDR3 is 13 amino acids long. CDR3 bases: TGCAGTGCTAGCGGGGGGAACAACTACGAGCAGTACTTC. This encodes CSASGGNNYEQYF.

The CDR3 is CASSRGGLYLYGYTF. The DNA of the CDR3 is TGTGCCAGCAGCCGCGGCGGTCTATACCTGTATGGCTACACCTTC. The chain carries TRBV3-1 and TRBJ1-2; D is ambiguous. The CDR3 loop spans 15 amino acids. Germline CDR1 LGHDT, CDR2 YNNKEL (reference sequence). V lost 4 bases to trimming and J lost 5 bases, with 17 bases between them.

This chain links TRBV4-2 with TRBJ2-1; TRBD1 matches at 7 bases. This CDR3 is 15 amino acids long. Trimming cost V 1 base and J 4 bases; bases outside gene matches: 4. Germline V lookup: CDR1 LGHNA, CDR2 YNFKEQ. CDR3 amino acids: CASSQVGQDYNEQFF. CDR3 DNA sequence: TGTGCCAGCAGCCAAGTCGGACAGGATTACAATGAGCAGTTCTTC.

A remark on this clonotype: A junction end diverges from the germline sequence, so it may reflect a read error. The chain links TRBV24-1 to TRBJ2-5; the match to TRBD2 covers 8 bases. The CDR3 contains 15 residues. CDR1 and CDR2 from the germline V gene are KGHDR and SFDVKD. The DNA of the CDR3 is TGTGCCGCCAGTGACCCCGGGGGGGCGGGGAATGAGCAGTACTTC. It is translated as CAASDPGGAGNEQYF.

The sample holds many counts of this clonotype. The rearrangement links TRBV3-1 to TRBJ1-1, with 11 bases aligning to TRBD1. CDR1 and CDR2 (germline): LGHDT, YNNKEL (reference sequence). The CDR3 loop spans 15 amino acids. After removal of 4 bases from V and 6 bases from J, the junction contained 7 bases not matched to a gene. The CDR3 sequence: CASSRTGTGGPEAFF. As DNA, the CDR3 is TGTGCCAGCAGCCGGACCGGGACAGGGGGACCTGAAGCTTTCTTT. The variable domain in full, with the rest retrieved from reference TRBV3-1 and TRBJ1-1, is DTAVSQTPKYLVTQMGNDKSIKCEQNLGHDTMYWYKQDSKKFLKIMFSYNNKELIINETVPNRFSPKSPDKAHLNLHINSLELGDSAVYFCASSRTGTGGPEAFFGQGTRLTVV.

The rearrangement joins TRBV5-1 to TRBJ2-1; a weak D match, TRBD2 (6 bases). The ends were cut back, 0 bases at V and 4 bases at J, with 14 bases in the middle. Germline V CDR1 and CDR2: SGHRS, YFSETQ. The CDR3 is 16 residues long. The CDR3 coding sequence is TGCGCCAGCAGCTTGGTGACGGGAGTGATGTACAATGAGCAGTTCTTC. Translating it yields CASSLVTGVMYNEQFF.